This entry is about one T cell receptor beta chain. Its target is not known. Germline loops: CDR1 SGHAT, CDR2 FQNNGV. The CDR3 consists of 13 residues. V gave up 1 base and J gave up 4 bases, with 5 bases separating them. This sample is drawn from a study of vaccination and CD4 T cells after COVID-19. Looking at the study overall: The authors used overlapping spike peptides from SARS-CoV-2, HCoV-NL63, HCoV-OC43 and HCoV-229E to stimulate cells.

Cultured CD4+ T cell DNA was sequenced using the Oncomine TCR Beta short-read assay. TCRdb re-called the PCR reads through MiXCR, storing one row per CDR3 protein. The table has roughly 6,100 distinct CDR3 sequences, approximately 50% seen once; the top ten hold 56%. Regarding treatment: roughly ten-day PBMC culture with coronavirus spike peptide pools or control peptides (ViraFEST assay). Ahead of the COVID-19 pandemic (2011-2018), the CD4+ T cells of the unexposed donor were collected. Culture proceeded for around ten days, and CD4+ T cells were then isolated by negative selection. The sequenced sample was CD4+ T cells from blood, cultured in vitro. This clonotype was sampled from a human donor in good health. The chain is built from TRBV11-2 and TRBJ1-5; D gene unclear. CDR3: CASSLGLNQPQHF. CDR3 nucleotides: TGTGCCAGCAGCTTAGGACTTAATCAGCCCCAGCATTTT.